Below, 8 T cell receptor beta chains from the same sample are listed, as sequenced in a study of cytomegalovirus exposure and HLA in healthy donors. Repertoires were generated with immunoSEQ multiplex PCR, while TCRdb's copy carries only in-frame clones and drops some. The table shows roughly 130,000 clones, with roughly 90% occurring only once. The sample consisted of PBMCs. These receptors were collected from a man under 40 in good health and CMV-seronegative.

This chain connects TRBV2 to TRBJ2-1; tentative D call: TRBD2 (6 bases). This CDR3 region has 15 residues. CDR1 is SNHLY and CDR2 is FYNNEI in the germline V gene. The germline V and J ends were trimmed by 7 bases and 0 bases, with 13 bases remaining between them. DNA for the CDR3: TGTGCCAGCATTTTATTCGGGAGCTCCTACAATGAGCAGTTCTTC. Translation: CASILFGSSYNEQFF.

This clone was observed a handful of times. The CDR3 sequence is CASSQVDSPGEPLHF. CDR3 in DNA: TGCGCCAGCAGCCAAGTCGACAGCCCTGGGGAACCCCTCCACTTT. The chain combines TRBV4-1 with TRBJ1-6, with D tentatively TRBD1 (5 bases). Germline CDR1 is MGHRA and CDR2 is YSYEKL. The V end was cut by 1 base, the J end by 12 bases, with 16 bases between. This CDR3 is 15 amino acids long.

The CDR3 DNA is TGCGCCAGCAGCTTGGCGGCGGGGGGGTACCAAGAGACCCAGTACTTC. Its protein is CASSLAAGGYQETQYF. V is TRBV5-1 and J is TRBJ2-5, with 9 bases identical to TRBD2. Germline values: CDR1 SGHRS, CDR2 YFSETQ. The CDR3 totals 16 residues. J was trimmed by 0 bases and V by 0 bases; bases with no gene match: 3.

CDR3 DNA: TGTGCCAGCACAACTGGGCCTCGCTACGCCCCCTACGAGCAGTACTTC. Its protein product is CASTTGPRYAPYEQYF. The chain has TRBV19 and TRBJ2-7; D is unclear. V shed 9 bases and J shed 2 bases, with 23 bases lying between them. The V gene's germline CDR1 is LNHDA and CDR2 SQIVND (reference sequence). This CDR3 contains 16 residues.

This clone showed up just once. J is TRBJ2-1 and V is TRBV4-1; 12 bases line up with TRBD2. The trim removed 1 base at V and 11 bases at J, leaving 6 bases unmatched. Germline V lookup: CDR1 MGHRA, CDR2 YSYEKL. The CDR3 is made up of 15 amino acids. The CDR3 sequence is CASSQGASGRAQQFF. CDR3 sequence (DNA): TGCGCCAGCAGCCAAGGGGCTAGCGGGAGGGCCCAGCAGTTCTTC.

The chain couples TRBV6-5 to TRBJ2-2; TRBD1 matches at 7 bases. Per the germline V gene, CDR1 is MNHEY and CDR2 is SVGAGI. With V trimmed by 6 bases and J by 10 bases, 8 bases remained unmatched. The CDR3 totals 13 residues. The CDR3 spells CASREQGSTELFF. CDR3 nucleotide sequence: TGTGCCAGCAGGGAACAGGGGAGTACGGAGCTGTTTTTT.

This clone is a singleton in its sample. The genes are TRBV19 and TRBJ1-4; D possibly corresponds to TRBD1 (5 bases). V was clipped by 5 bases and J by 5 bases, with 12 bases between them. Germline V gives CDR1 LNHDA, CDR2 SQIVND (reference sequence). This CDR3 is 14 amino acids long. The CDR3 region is CASSPTGGNEKLFF. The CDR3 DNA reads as TGTGCCAGTAGTCCCACAGGTGGAAATGAAAAACTGTTTTTT.

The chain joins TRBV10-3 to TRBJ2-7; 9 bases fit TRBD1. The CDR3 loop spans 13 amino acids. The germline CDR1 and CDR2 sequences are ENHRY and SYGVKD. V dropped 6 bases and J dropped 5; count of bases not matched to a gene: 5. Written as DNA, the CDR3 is TGTGCCATCAGAAAAACAGGGGGCCACGAGCAGTACTTC. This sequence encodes CAIRKTGGHEQYF.